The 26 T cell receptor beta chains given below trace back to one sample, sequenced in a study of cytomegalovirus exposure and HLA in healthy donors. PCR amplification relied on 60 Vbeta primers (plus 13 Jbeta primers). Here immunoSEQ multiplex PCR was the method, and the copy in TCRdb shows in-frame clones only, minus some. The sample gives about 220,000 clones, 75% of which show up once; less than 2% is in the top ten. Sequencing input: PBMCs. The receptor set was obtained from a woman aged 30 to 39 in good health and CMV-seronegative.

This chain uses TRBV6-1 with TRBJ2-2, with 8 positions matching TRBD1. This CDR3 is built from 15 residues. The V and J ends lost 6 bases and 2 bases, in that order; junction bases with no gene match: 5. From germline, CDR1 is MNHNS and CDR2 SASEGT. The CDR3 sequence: CASSQDRVNTGELFF. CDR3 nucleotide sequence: TGTGCCAGCAGCCAGGACAGGGTCAACACCGGGGAGCTGTTTTTT.

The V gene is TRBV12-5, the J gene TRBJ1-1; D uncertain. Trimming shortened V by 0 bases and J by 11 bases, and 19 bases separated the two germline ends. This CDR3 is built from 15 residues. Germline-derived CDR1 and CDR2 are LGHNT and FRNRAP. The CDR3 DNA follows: TGTGCTAGTGGTTTGGTACCCCCTCGGGTAGAGGTTGCTTTCTTT. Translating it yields CASGLVPPRVEVAFF.

DNA for the CDR3: TGTGCCAGCAGCTCCTCCTGGGCCGTCTACGAGCAGTACTTC. Translated, it gives CASSSSWAVYEQYF. The J gene is TRBJ2-7, the V gene TRBV7-8; D unclear. Trimming removed 4 bases at V and 3 bases at J, with 13 bases between. This CDR3 contains 14 residues. Germline V lookup: CDR1 SGHVS, CDR2 FQNEAQ.

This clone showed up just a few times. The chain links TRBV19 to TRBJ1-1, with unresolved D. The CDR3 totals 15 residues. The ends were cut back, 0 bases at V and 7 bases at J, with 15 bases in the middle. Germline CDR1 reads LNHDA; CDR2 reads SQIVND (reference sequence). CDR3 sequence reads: CASSIDFEEEREAFF. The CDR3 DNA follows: TGTGCCAGTAGTATAGATTTCGAGGAAGAGCGTGAAGCTTTCTTT.

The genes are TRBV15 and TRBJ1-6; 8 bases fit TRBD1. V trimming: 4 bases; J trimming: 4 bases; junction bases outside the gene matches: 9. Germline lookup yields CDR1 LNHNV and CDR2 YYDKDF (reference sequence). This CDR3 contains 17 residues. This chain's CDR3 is CATSKDRASVYNSPLHF. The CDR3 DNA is TGTGCCACCAGCAAGGACAGGGCGTCTGTTTATAATTCACCCCTCCACTTT.

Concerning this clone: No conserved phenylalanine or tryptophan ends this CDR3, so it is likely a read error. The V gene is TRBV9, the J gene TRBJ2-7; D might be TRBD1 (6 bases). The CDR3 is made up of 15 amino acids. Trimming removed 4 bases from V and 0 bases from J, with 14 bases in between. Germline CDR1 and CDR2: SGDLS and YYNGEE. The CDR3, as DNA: TGTGCCAGCAGCTCCCAGGGGCCCAGCTCCTACGAGCAGTACTGC. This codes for CASSSQGPSSYEQYC.

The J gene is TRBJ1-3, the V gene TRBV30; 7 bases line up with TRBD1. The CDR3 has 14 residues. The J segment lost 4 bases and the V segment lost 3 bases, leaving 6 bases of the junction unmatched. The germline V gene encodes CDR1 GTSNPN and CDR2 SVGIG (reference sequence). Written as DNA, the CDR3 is TGTGCCTGGAGCGAAGGGACAGCAGGAAACACCATATATTTT. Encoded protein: CAWSEGTAGNTIYF. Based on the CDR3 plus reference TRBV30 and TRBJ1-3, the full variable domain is SQTIHQWPATLVQPVGSPLSLECTVEGTSNPNLYWYRQAAGRGLQLLFYSVGIGQISSEVPQNLSASRPQDRQFILSSKKLLLSDSGFYLCAWSEGTAGNTIYFGEGSWLTVV.

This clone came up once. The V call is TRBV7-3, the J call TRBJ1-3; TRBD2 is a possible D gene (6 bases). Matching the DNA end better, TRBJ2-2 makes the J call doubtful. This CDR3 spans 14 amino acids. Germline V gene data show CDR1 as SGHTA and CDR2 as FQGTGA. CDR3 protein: CASSAGLNTGELFF. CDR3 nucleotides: TGTGCCAGCAGCGCGGGACTGAACACCGGGGAGCTGTTTTTT.

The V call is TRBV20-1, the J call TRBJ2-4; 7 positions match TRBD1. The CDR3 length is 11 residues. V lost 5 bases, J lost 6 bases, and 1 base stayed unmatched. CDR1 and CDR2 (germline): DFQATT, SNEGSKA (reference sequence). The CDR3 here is CSARQGNIQYF. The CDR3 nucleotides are TGCAGTGCTCGACAGGGAAACATTCAGTACTTC.

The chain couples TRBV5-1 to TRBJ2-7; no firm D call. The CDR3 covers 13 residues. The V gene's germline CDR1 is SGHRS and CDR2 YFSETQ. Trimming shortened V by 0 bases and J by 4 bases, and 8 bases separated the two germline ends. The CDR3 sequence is CASSLDSRYEQYF. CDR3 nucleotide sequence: TGCGCCAGCAGCTTGGACAGTAGGTACGAGCAGTACTTC.

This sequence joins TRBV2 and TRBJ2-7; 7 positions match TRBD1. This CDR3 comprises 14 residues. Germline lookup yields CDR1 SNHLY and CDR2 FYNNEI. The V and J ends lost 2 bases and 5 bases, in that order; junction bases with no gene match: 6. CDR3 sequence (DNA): TGTGCCAGCAGTGAACGGGGCAGGGGGAACGAGCAGTACTTC. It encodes CASSERGRGNEQYF.

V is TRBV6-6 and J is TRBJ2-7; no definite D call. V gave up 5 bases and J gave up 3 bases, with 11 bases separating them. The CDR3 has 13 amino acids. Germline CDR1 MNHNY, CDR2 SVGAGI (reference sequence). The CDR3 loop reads CASSAQEVYEQYF. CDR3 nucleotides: TGTGCCAGCAGTGCCCAGGAAGTCTACGAGCAGTACTTC.

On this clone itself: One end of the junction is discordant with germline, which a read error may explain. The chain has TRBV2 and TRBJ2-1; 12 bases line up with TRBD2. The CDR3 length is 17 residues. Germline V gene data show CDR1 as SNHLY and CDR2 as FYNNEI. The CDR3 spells CVSMGLAGDGIRGEQFF. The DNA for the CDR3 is TGTGTCAGCATGGGACTAGCGGGTGATGGAATTAGAGGTGAGCAGTTCTTC.

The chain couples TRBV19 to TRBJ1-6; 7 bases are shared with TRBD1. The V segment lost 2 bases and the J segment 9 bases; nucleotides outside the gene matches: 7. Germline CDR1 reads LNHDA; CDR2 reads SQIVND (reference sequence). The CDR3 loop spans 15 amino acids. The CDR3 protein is CASSIRGLQGSPLHF. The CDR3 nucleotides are TGTGCCAGTAGTATAAGGGGGCTTCAGGGTTCACCCCTCCACTTT.

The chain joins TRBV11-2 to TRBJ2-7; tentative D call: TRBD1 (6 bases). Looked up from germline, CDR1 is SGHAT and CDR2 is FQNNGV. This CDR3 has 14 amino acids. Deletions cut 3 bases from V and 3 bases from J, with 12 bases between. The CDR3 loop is CASSLAGDNYEQYF. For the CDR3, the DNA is TGTGCCAGCAGCTTGGCAGGGGACAACTACGAGCAGTACTTC.

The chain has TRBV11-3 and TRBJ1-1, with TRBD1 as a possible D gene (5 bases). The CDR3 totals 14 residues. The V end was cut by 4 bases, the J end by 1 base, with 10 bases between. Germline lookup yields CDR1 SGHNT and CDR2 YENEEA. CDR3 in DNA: TGTGCCAGCAGCTACGACACAGGGAACACTGAAGCTTTCTTT. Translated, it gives CASSYDTGNTEAFF.

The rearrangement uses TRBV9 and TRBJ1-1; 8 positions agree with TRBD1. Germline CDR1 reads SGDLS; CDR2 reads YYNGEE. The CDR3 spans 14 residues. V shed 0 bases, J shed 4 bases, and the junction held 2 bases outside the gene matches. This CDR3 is CASSVDDRGTEAFF. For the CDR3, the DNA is TGTGCCAGCAGCGTAGACGACAGGGGCACTGAAGCTTTCTTT.

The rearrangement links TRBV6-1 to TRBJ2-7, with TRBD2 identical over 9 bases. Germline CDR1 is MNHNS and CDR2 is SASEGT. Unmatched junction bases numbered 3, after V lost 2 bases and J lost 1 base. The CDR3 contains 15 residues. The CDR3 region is CASSEIAGVSYEQYF. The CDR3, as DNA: TGTGCCAGCAGTGAAATAGCGGGAGTATCCTACGAGCAGTACTTC.

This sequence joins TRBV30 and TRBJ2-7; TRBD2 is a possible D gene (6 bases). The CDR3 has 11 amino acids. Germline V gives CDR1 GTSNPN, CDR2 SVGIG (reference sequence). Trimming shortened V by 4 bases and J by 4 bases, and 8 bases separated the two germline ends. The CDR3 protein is CAWTAGYEQYF. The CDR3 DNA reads TGTGCCTGGACCGCGGGGTACGAGCAGTACTTC.

The CDR3 here is CASRANGKSYGYTF. CDR3 bases: TGTGCCAGCAGGGCTAACGGGAAATCCTATGGCTACACCTTC. The chain combines TRBV7-9 with TRBJ1-2; D call uncertain. V gave up 6 bases and J gave up 4 bases, with 15 bases separating them. This CDR3 region has 14 residues. The germline CDR1 and CDR2 sequences are SEHNR and FQNEAQ (reference sequence).

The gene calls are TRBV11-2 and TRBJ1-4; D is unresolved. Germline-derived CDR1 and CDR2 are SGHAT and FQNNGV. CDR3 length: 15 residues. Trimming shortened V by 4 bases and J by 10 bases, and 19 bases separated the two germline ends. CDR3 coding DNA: TGTGCCAGCAGCTCCCGTGGCGGGCAATTTGGAAAACTGTTTTTT. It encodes CASSSRGGQFGKLFF.

The CDR3, as DNA: TGTGCCAGCAGCTTAGCTAGGGCTAGCGGCCCACACAATGAGCAGTTCTTC. This codes for CASSLARASGPHNEQFF. The chain has TRBV7-9 and TRBJ2-1, with 7 positions matching TRBD2. CDR1 and CDR2 from the germline V gene are SEHNR and FQNEAQ (reference sequence). Unmatched junction bases numbered 10, after V lost 0 bases and J lost 5 bases. The CDR3 loop spans 17 amino acids.

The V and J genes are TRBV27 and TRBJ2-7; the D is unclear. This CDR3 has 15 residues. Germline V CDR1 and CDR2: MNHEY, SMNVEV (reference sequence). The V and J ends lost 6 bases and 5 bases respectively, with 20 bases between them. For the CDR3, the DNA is TGTGCCAGCAGCCCAACAGTACACCCTTTCCACGAGCAGTACTTC. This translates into CASSPTVHPFHEQYF.

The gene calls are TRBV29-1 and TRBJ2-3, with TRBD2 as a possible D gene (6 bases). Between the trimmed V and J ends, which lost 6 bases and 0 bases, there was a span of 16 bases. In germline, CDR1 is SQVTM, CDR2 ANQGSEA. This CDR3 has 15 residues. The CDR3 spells CSVETRGPSTDTQYF. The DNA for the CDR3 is TGCAGCGTCGAGACTAGAGGCCCGAGCACAGATACGCAGTATTTT.

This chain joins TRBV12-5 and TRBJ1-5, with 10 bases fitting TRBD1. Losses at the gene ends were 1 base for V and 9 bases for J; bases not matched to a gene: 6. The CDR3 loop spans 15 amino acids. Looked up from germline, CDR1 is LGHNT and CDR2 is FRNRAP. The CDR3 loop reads CASGLGQGAEGPQHF. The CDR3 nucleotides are TGTGCTAGTGGTTTGGGACAGGGGGCGGAGGGGCCCCAGCATTTT. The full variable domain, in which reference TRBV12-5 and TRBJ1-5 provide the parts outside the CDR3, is DARVTQTPRHKVTEMGQEVTMRCQPILGHNTVFWYRQTMMQGLELLAYFRNRAPLDDSGMPKDRFSAEMPDATLATLKIQPSEPRDSAVYFCASGLGQGAEGPQHFGDGTRLSIL.

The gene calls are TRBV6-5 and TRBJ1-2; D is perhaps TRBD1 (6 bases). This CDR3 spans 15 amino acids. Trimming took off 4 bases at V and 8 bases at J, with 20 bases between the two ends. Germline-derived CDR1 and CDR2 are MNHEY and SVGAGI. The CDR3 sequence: CASSSNRVRIEGYTF. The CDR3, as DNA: TGTGCCAGCAGTTCAAACAGGGTGCGGATCGAAGGCTACACCTTC.